Below, 9 T cell receptor beta chains from the same sample are listed, as sequenced in a study of blood T cell repertoires in COVID-19. The protocol was immunoSEQ multiplex PCR, while the TCRdb copy is restricted to in-frame clones and leaves out a portion. The profile shows about 210,000 clones, approximately 87% of them singletons. The source material was peripheral blood. These receptors originate from a man aged 55-75 years who had recovered from COVID-19.

V usage is TRBV18 and J usage is TRBJ2-3; tentatively, D is TRBD2 (6 bases). Per the germline V gene, CDR1 is KGHSH and CDR2 is LQKENI. V shed 4 bases and J shed 5 bases, with 10 bases lying between them. This CDR3 contains 13 residues. CDR3 coding DNA: TGTGCCAGCTCACGGACTAATGGAGATACGCAGTATTTT. As protein: CASSRTNGDTQYF.

Concerning this clone itself: The same CDR3 arises from other DNA sequences in this sample as well. This chain uses TRBV5-1 with TRBJ2-5; no clear D gene. V lost 4 bases and J 2 bases, leaving 3 bases between the germline ends. Germline loops: CDR1 SGHRS, CDR2 YFSETQ. The CDR3 loop spans 11 amino acids. The CDR3 is CASSLQETQYF. CDR3 in DNA: TGCGCCAGCAGCCTGCAAGAGACCCAGTACTTC.

The chain employs TRBV7-2 and TRBJ2-3; 7 bases fit TRBD1. Germline V lookup: CDR1 SGHTA, CDR2 FQGNSA. CDR3 size: 14 residues. The ends lost 5 bases at V and 1 base at J; junction bases unmatched: 3. The CDR3 DNA sequence: TGTGCCAGCAGCCCCGGACAGGGCACAGATACGCAGTATTTT. It is translated as CASSPGQGTDTQYF.

The CDR3 loop is CSVAGQLNYGYTF. The CDR3 nucleotides read TGCAGCGTCGCAGGACAGCTTAACTATGGCTACACCTTC. The chain joins TRBV29-1 to TRBJ1-2, with a weak D call TRBD1 (6 bases). This CDR3 contains 13 residues. Germline CDR1 and CDR2: SQVTM and ANQGSEA. Trimming removed 6 bases from V and 1 base from J, with 12 bases in between. The whole variable domain, filled in from reference TRBV29-1 and TRBJ1-2, reads SAVISQKPSRDICQRGTSLTIQCQVDSQVTMMFWYRQQPGQSLTLIATANQGSEATYESGFVIDKFPISRPNLTFSTLTVSNMSPEDSSIYLCSVAGQLNYGYTFGSGTRLTVV.

The chain has TRBV7-9 and TRBJ1-3, with 7 bases matching TRBD1. The germline V gene has CDR1 SEHNR and CDR2 FQNEAQ (reference sequence). Trimming removed 6 bases from V and 3 bases from J; junction bases left unmatched: 5. The CDR3 is 14 residues long. The CDR3 loop is CASRTGSSGNTIYF. CDR3 DNA sequence: TGTGCCAGCAGGACAGGGAGTAGTGGAAACACCATATATTTT.

This clone was picked up one time. The chain recombines TRBV2 with TRBJ1-2; D unclear. The ends were cut back, 1 base at V and 4 bases at J, with 4 bases in the middle. CDR1 is SNHLY, CDR2 FYNNEI, per germline. The CDR3 has 12 amino acids. As DNA, the CDR3 is TGTGCCAGCAGTGAAGGGGCCTATGGCTACACCTTC. Its translation is CASSEGAYGYTF.

The rearrangement links TRBV27 to TRBJ1-2; possible D gene TRBD1, 6 bases. V was clipped by 6 bases and J by 6 bases, with 14 bases between them. The CDR3 extends over 13 amino acids. From germline, CDR1 is MNHEY and CDR2 SMNVEV (reference sequence). CDR3 nucleotides: TGTGCCAGCAGCCTTGGGGCAGGGGATGGCTACACCTTC. Its protein product is CASSLGAGDGYTF.

V is TRBV30 and J is TRBJ1-5; possibly TRBD1 for D (5 bases). V was cut by 3 bases and J by 7 bases, with 22 bases left in between. There are 16 residues in the CDR3. CDR1 GTSNPN and CDR2 SVGIG come from the germline V gene (reference sequence). The CDR3 nucleotides are TGTGCCTGGAGCACAAGGGGTACTGGGTTTGGGCAGCCCCAGCATTTT. It codes for CAWSTRGTGFGQPQHF.

The chain has TRBV18 and TRBJ2-7, with 10 bases matching TRBD2. The CDR3 covers 15 residues. The V segment lost 2 bases and the J segment 2 bases; nucleotides outside the gene matches: 3. Germline V gene sequence: CDR1 KGHSH, CDR2 LQKENI. CDR3 nucleotides: TGTGCCAGCTCACCAGTCACTAGCGGGACCTACGAGCAGTACTTC. This translates into CASSPVTSGTYEQYF.